The 14 T cell receptor beta chains below all came from one sample that was sequenced in a study of blood T cell repertoires in COVID-19. TCRdb keeps only in-frame clones here, not all; method: immunoSEQ multiplex PCR. The repertoire holds about 180,000 clones, with 70% to 85% as singletons. Sequenced sample: peripheral blood. The receptors shown here come from a woman aged 80 or older with acute or convalescent COVID-19.

The genes are TRBV6-5 and TRBJ1-2; D not resolved. In germline, CDR1 is MNHEY, CDR2 SVGAGI. Trimming removed 0 bases at V and 6 bases at J, with 14 bases between. CDR3 length: 15 amino acids. This CDR3 reads CASSYSTRRRDGYTF. CDR3 nucleotides: TGTGCCAGCAGTTACTCGACTCGGAGGAGGGATGGCTACACCTTC.

V is TRBV7-2 and J is TRBJ1-1, with TRBD1 matching over 10 bases. The length of the CDR3 is 16 residues. V trimming: 1 base; J trimming: 4 bases; junction bases outside the gene matches: 6. Germline CDR1 reads SGHTA; CDR2 reads FQGNSA. CDR3 bases: TGTGCCAGCAGCTTAGAAGGGACAGGGGTCGGCACTGAAGCTTTCTTT. It codes for CASSLEGTGVGTEAFF. Based on the CDR3 plus reference TRBV7-2 and TRBJ1-1, the full variable domain is GAGVSQSPSNKVTEKGKDVELRCDPISGHTALYWYRQSLGQGLEFLIYFQGNSAPDKSGLPSDRFSAERTGGSVSTLTIQRTQQEDSAVYLCASSLEGTGVGTEAFFGQGTRLTVV.

This chain joins TRBV4-1 and TRBJ1-6, with TRBD1 identical over 7 bases. V dropped 0 bases and J dropped 2; count of bases not matched to a gene: 7. The CDR3 totals 18 residues. From germline, CDR1 is MGHRA and CDR2 YSYEKL. The chain's CDR3 is CASSQDRAGGAYNSPLHF. CDR3 DNA sequence: TGCGCCAGCAGCCAAGATCGGGCAGGGGGTGCCTATAATTCACCCCTCCACTTT.

This clone was picked up a small number of times. The chain uses TRBV7-9 and TRBJ2-2; 8 nucleotides line up with TRBD1. Germline V gene sequence: CDR1 SEHNR, CDR2 FQNEAQ (reference sequence). The ends lost 5 bases at V and 3 bases at J; junction bases unmatched: 11. CDR3 length equals 17 residues. The CDR3 spells CASSEPTGVSHTGELFF. Here the CDR3 DNA reads TGTGCCAGCAGCGAACCGACAGGGGTCTCCCACACCGGGGAGCTGTTTTTT.

CDR3 amino acids: CASSPGLAGIYEQYF. Here the CDR3 DNA reads TGTGCCAGCAGTCCGGGACTAGCGGGGATCTACGAGCAGTACTTC. This chain connects TRBV6-5 to TRBJ2-7, with 13 bases that match TRBD2. The CDR3 runs 15 residues. Germline CDR1 MNHEY, CDR2 SVGAGI. V lost 5 bases, J lost 3 bases, and 4 bases stayed unmatched.

The V call is TRBV9, the J call TRBJ2-3; D is uncertain. CDR1 and CDR2 (germline): SGDLS, YYNGEE. The CDR3 runs to 15 residues. V lost 3 bases, J lost 0 bases, and 11 bases lay in between. The CDR3 DNA follows: TGTGCCAGCAGCGCCCGGAGAACTAGCACAGATACGCAGTATTTT. This encodes CASSARRTSTDTQYF.

Comment on this clone: The sample contains more than one DNA sequence encoding this CDR3. This sequence joins TRBV15 and TRBJ1-3; TRBD1 matches 7 bases. This CDR3 has 15 residues. Germline CDR1 and CDR2: LNHNV and YYDKDF (reference sequence). Germline trimming cut 0 bases from V and 4 bases from J; bases unmatched to any gene: 3. The CDR3 bases are TGTGCCACCAGCAGAGATCCGGGACAGGGAAACACCATATATTTT. This codes for CATSRDPGQGNTIYF.

The chain combines TRBV9 with TRBJ2-5; 10 bases fit TRBD2. CDR3 size: 15 residues. V shed 3 bases, J shed 5 bases, and the junction held 7 bases outside the gene matches. Germline V gives CDR1 SGDLS, CDR2 YYNGEE. CDR3 loop: CASSASTSGWETQYF. CDR3 sequence (DNA): TGTGCCAGCAGCGCCTCGACTAGCGGGTGGGAGACCCAGTACTTC.

V is TRBV19 and J is TRBJ1-6; 10 bases align to TRBD1. This CDR3 spans 16 amino acids. V dropped 5 bases and J dropped 6; count of bases not matched to a gene: 7. The germline gives CDR1 LNHDA, CDR2 SQIVND (reference sequence). This chain's CDR3 is CASSPSGTGANSPLHF. For the CDR3, the DNA is TGTGCCAGTAGTCCTTCCGGGACAGGGGCTAATTCACCCCTCCACTTT.

This clone was seen a single time. The chain employs TRBV30 and TRBJ2-3; possibly TRBD1 for D (6 bases). Per the germline V gene, CDR1 is GTSNPN and CDR2 is SVGIG (reference sequence). The CDR3 sequence is 13 residues long. Trimming shortened V by 2 bases and J by 2 bases, and 8 bases separated the two germline ends. CDR3: CAWSWGLTDTQYF. CDR3 nucleotides: TGTGCCTGGAGTTGGGGGCTCACAGATACGCAGTATTTT.

CDR3 amino acids: CATSQTAAQPQHF. The CDR3 DNA is TGTGCCACCAGCCAGACGGCGGCTCAGCCCCAGCATTTT. The chain carries TRBV19 and TRBJ1-5; D ambiguous. This CDR3 is built from 13 residues. Germline values: CDR1 LNHDA, CDR2 SQIVND (reference sequence). The V end was cut by 10 bases, the J end by 6 bases, with 16 bases between.

The chain joins TRBV7-8 to TRBJ2-2; TRBD2 matches at 7 bases. The CDR3 sequence is 16 residues long. CDR1 SGHVS and CDR2 FQNEAQ come from the germline V gene. With 2 bases clipped from V and 7 bases from J, the junction kept 10 bases outside the gene matches. Written as DNA, the CDR3 is TGTGCCAGCAGCTTACGGACTGCGGGAGCGGGCGGGGAGCTGTTTTTT. Amino acids: CASSLRTAGAGGELFF.

The J gene is TRBJ1-4, the V gene TRBV5-1, with 10 nucleotides matching TRBD1. The CDR3 is 14 amino acids. Germline V gives CDR1 SGHRS, CDR2 YFSETQ. J lost 10 bases, V lost 4 bases, and 7 bases had no gene match. Here the CDR3 reads CASSAGTGEAKLFF. The CDR3 DNA follows: TGCGCCAGCAGCGCGGGGACAGGGGAGGCAAAACTGTTTTTT.

This clone is a singleton in its sample. The chain employs TRBV11-2 and TRBJ2-1; TRBD1 matches 11 bases. The CDR3 runs 15 residues. Germline values: CDR1 SGHAT, CDR2 FQNNGV. J gave up 6 bases and V 5 bases, and 6 bases lay outside the gene matches. CDR3 region: CASSGDRGSLNEQFF. The CDR3 DNA follows: TGTGCCAGCAGCGGGGACAGGGGGTCCCTCAATGAGCAGTTCTTC.